This T cell receptor beta chain was sequenced for a study of blood T cell repertoires in COVID-19. Across the whole study: Sources were T cells, B-cell-depleted T cells, or PBMCs; the material itself was cDNA or gDNA.

Study processing details: Using reference gene primer amplification, nucleated cell counts were estimated. Method: immunoSEQ multiplex PCR; TCRdb's copy keeps in-frame clones and lacks some. The V and J calls and clone size were taken over from that table, and D and trimming were inferred from the DNA. The sample records 120,000 or so clones, over 75% being singletons. Germline CDR1 and CDR2: MNHEY and SVGAGI. This CDR3 region has 14 residues. Trimming pared 6 bases from V and 0 bases from J, leaving 9 bases between. Material for sequencing was peripheral blood. The chain couples TRBV6-5 to TRBJ2-1; D not certain. The sequence derives from a man at least 80 years old with active or convalescent COVID-19. The CDR3 bases are TGTGCCAGCAGACTATATAGCTCCTACAATGAGCAGTTCTTC. Amino acid sequence: CASRLYSSYNEQFF.